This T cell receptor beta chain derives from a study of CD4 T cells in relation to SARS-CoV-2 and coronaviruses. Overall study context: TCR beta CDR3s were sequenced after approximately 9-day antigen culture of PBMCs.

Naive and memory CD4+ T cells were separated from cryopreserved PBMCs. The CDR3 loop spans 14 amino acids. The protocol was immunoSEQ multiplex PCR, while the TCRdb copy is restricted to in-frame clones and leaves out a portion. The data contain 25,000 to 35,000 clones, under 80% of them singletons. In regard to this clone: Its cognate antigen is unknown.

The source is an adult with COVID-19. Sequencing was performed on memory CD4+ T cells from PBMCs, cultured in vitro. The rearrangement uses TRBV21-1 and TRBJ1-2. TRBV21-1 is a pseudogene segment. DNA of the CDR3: TGTGCCAGCAGTTCCGGGACGGATAACTATGGCTACACCTTC. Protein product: CASSSGTDNYGYTF.